A selection of T cell receptor beta chains follows, all from one sample in a study of OX40 agonist ivuxolimab in advanced cancers. Using immunoSEQ multiplex PCR, the repertoire was profiled, and TCRdb retains in-frame clones only, with some absent. This table holds tens of thousands of clones, roughly 90% found once. This sample comprised CD4+ or CD8+ T cells sorted from blood, obtained in a trial of the OX40 agonist ivuxolimab. The receptors were gathered from an adult with an advanced solid tumor such as melanoma, head and neck, liver or kidney cancer. Both conserved end residues are part of each CDR3. Fields, in order: J gene, D gene, V gene, clone size, CDR3 DNA, CDR3 protein. The D gene is left open where the match is weak. Rows give clone size only sometimes, using once, few, many, or a class for an expanded clone.

TRBJ2-1 | TRBD2 | TRBV10-2 | once | TGCGCCAGCAGTGACCCTCCGTTAGGGCTAGCGGGGGACAGACGGTTCTTC | CASSDPPLGLAGDRRFF
TRBJ2-5 | TRBD2 | TRBV7-6 | NA | TGTGCCAGCAGCCCGTCCGCGGTAGCGGGAGCCCTCCTGGAGACCCAGTACTTC | CASSPSAVAGALLETQYF
TRBJ2-1 | TRBD2 | TRBV20-1 | NA | TGCAGTGCTAGCCCGGGGGGAAAGCAGTTCTTC | CSASPGGKQFF
TRBJ2-7 | TRBD2 | TRBV11-3 | NA | TGTGCCAGCAGCGCGGGACTAGCGGGAAACTACGAGCAGTACTTC | CASSAGLAGNYEQYF
TRBJ1-1 | NA | TRBV18 | NA | TGTGCCAGCTCACCACCGAACGGGGGCTTCGCTGAAGCTTTCTTT | CASSPPNGGFAEAFF
TRBJ2-1 | NA | TRBV14 | NA | TGTGCCAGCAGCCAAGCTGGGGTTGGGGCCTACAATGAGCAGTTCTTC | CASSQAGVGAYNEQFF
TRBJ1-1 | NA | TRBV15 | NA | TGTGCCACCAGCAGAGATAGGGGCCAGGGCGGGATGAACACTGAAGCTTTCTTT | CATSRDRGQGGMNTEAFF
TRBJ1-1 | NA | TRBV4-1 | NA | TGCGCCAGCAGCCCTCGCGGGACACCGAACACTGAAGCTTTCTTT | CASSPRGTPNTEAFF
TRBJ2-7 | NA | TRBV7-2 | NA | TGTGCCAGCAGCTCTACCTCGGACACGGGTAACTACGAGCAGTACTTC | CASSSTSDTGNYEQYF
TRBJ2-7 | TRBD2 | TRBV18 | NA | TGTGCCAGCTCAATGGAACTAGCGGGTAGCTCCTACGAGCAGTACTTC | CASSMELAGSSYEQYF
TRBJ1-5 | TRBD1 | TRBV12-5 | few | TGTGCTAGTGGTTCAACAGGGGCAAGGGCCCAGCATTTT | CASGSTGARAQHF
TRBJ2-5 | TRBD1 | TRBV19 | NA | TGTGCCAGTAGGGGGGCCGGGACAGGACAAGAGACCCAGTACTTC | CASRGAGTGQETQYF
TRBJ1-2 | TRBD1 | TRBV7-8 | once | TGTGCCAGCAGCCCCCGTGTCCCGGGACAGGGGGACTATGGCTACACCTTC | CASSPRVPGQGDYGYTF
TRBJ1-3 | NA | TRBV6-5 | NA | TGTGCCAGCAGTTACTCGATAGCGGAGTCTGGAAACACCATATATTTT | CASSYSIAESGNTIYF
TRBJ2-1 | TRBD2 | TRBV7-2 | NA | TGTGCCAGCAGCCCACGACTAGCGGTTGCCAATGAGCAGTTCTTC | CASSPRLAVANEQFF
TRBJ2-7 | NA | TRBV5-4 | NA | TGTGCCAGCAGCTTGGCTTTGGGGGGCGCTTTCCACGAGCAGTACTTC | CASSLALGGAFHEQYF
TRBJ1-5 | NA | TRBV30 | few | TGTGCCTGGAGTCCGCTGGAGATGGGCAATCAGCCCCAGCATTTT | CAWSPLEMGNQPQHF
TRBJ2-3 | TRBD2 | TRBV14 | NA | TGTGCCAGCAGCCACCGACTAGCGGGAGGGACAGATACGCAGTATTTT | CASSHRLAGGTDTQYF
TRBJ2-2 | NA | TRBV5-4 | NA | TGTGCCAGCAGCTTGAGTAAGGGTAACACCGGGGAGCTGTTTTTT | CASSLSKGNTGELFF
TRBJ2-3 | NA | TRBV2 | NA | TGTGCCAGCAGGTTTTTTTTCTTGAGCACAGATACGCAGTATTTT | CASRFFFLSTDTQYF
TRBJ1-2 | NA | TRBV27 | NA | TGTGCCAGCAGTTCAGGGGTGGGAGGCTACACCTTC | CASSSGVGGYTF
TRBJ2-3 | TRBD2 | TRBV7-7 | NA | TGTGCCAGCAGCTTGGGCTCTAGCGGGAGTGATACGCAGTATTTT | CASSLGSSGSDTQYF
TRBJ1-2 | NA | TRBV5-4 | NA | TGTGCCAGCAGCTTAGCTGGCACAAGCTATGGCTACACCTTC | CASSLAGTSYGYTF
TRBJ1-2 | NA | TRBV6-1 | NA | TGTGCCAGCAGTCTTACAGGAGACTATGGCTACACCTTC | CASSLTGDYGYTF
TRBJ2-4 | NA | TRBV5-8 | NA | TGTGCCAGCAGCTACCGGGTAGCCAAAAACATTCAGTACTTC | CASSYRVAKNIQYF
TRBJ2-2 | NA | TRBV7-2 | NA | TGTGCCAGCAGCTTAGTGCTTCACACCGGGGAGCTGTTTTTT | CASSLVLHTGELFF
TRBJ1-5 | NA | TRBV6-1 | NA | TGTGCCAGCAGTGAAAGGGGATACAGCAATCAGCCCCAGCATTTT | CASSERGYSNQPQHF
TRBJ2-3 | NA | TRBV5-8 | few | TGTGCCAGCAGTTTACAGGGTGCAGATACGCAGTATTTT | CASSLQGADTQYF
TRBJ1-5 | NA | TRBV30 | NA | TGTGCCTGGAGTGTGGGACAAAATCAGCCCCAGCATTTT | CAWSVGQNQPQHF
TRBJ1-3 | NA | TRBV18 | NA | TGTGCCAGCTCACCAGGGAATGGAAACACCATATATTTT | CASSPGNGNTIYF
TRBJ2-5 | NA | TRBV7-9 | once | TGTGCCAGCAGCTTAGTTGGCGGCAGCCAAAGCGAGACCCAGTACTTC | CASSLVGGSQSETQYF
TRBJ2-5 | NA | TRBV19 | NA | TGTGCCAGTAGTATAGTTAGAGAGGCGGCGGAGACCCAGTACTTC | CASSIVREAAETQYF
TRBJ2-2 | NA | TRBV14 | NA | TGTGCCAGCAGCAATACAGGACTCGCGACCGGGGAGCTGTTTTTT | CASSNTGLATGELFF
TRBJ1-4 | NA | TRBV6-6 | NA | TGTGCCAGCAGTTTAGACGGGGCCGCAACTAATGAAAAACTGTTTTTT | CASSLDGAATNEKLFF
TRBJ2-7 | TRBD2 | TRBV6-1 | NA | TGTGCCAGCAGTGAAATAGCGGGAGGCCCCTACGAGCAGTACTTC | CASSEIAGGPYEQYF
TRBJ2-7 | TRBD1 | TRBV6-5 | NA | TGTGCCAGCAGGCCCGGGACAGGGAGGCGCGAGCAGTACTTC | CASRPGTGRREQYF
TRBJ2-3 | NA | TRBV19 | NA | TGTGCCAGTAGTATGTGGAGGGTCGGCACAGATACGCAGTATTTT | CASSMWRVGTDTQYF
TRBJ1-5 | TRBD1 | TRBV28 | NA | TGTGCCAGCAGTTTAGGCGGGACAGGGTCCTATCAGCCCCAGCATTTT | CASSLGGTGSYQPQHF
TRBJ1-5 | NA | TRBV12-5 | NA | TGTGCTAGTGGTGGGGACCGACTCGTAGACAATCAGCCCCAGCATTTT | CASGGDRLVDNQPQHF
TRBJ1-1 | TRBD1 | TRBV6-5 | NA | TGTGCCAGCAGGACGGACAGGATTTTTACCTCTGAAGCTTTCTTT | CASRTDRIFTSEAFF
TRBJ2-4 | NA | TRBV15 | NA | TGTGCCACCAGCAGAGATCGGACGACAGGACAAAAAAGCATTCAGTACTTC | CATSRDRTTGQKSIQYF
TRBJ2-1 | TRBD2 | TRBV7-6 | NA | TGTGCCAGCAGCTTAGGCGGGGGACCCTACAATGAGCAGTTCTTC | CASSLGGGPYNEQFF
TRBJ2-1 | TRBD2 | TRBV18 | NA | TGTGCCAGCTCACCTGGGGGACTAGCGGGCCAAACCCCTAGCTCCTACAATGAGCAGTTCTTC | CASSPGGLAGQTPSSYNEQFF
TRBJ2-1 | NA | TRBV18 | NA | TGTGCCAGCTCATCAGTGCCCCCTCCCTACAATGAGCAGTTCTTC | CASSSVPPPYNEQFF
TRBJ2-1 | NA | TRBV2 | NA | TGTGCCAGCAGTGAAAGGTCCCAATATCGATATGAGCAGTTCTTC | CASSERSQYRYEQFF